This T cell receptor beta chain appears in the sequencing data of a study of shared clonotypes between healthy human individuals (dated by TCRdb to 2018 to 2020). Turning to the overall study: The cohort comprised two women and a few men aged 18 to 49 years. To estimate repertoire size and how much clonotype sharing occurs between individuals, the study deeply sequenced the blood TCR repertoires of roughly 5 healthy adults. Per donor, three plates each were used for CD4 naive and CD4 memory, two for CD8 naive, and one for CD8 memory. Different laboratories and diverse techniques were used to prepare libraries and sequence TCR repertoires, to increase sequencing depth and limit assay-specific biases. Per donor, leukapheresis produced somewhere between about 0.94 and 8.9 billion PBMCs.

Results the study describes overall, beyond this receptor: Naive subsets generally had larger estimated clonotype richness than memory subsets did. Clonotypes shared by all four sorted-subset donors showed higher generation probabilities than non-shared clonotypes. Incomplete sequencing was indicated by rarefaction of sorted-subset datasets, despite the large sequencing depth. Sampling was restricted to blood, and TCR repertoires in tissues likely differ from the TCR repertoires found in blood. The small number of donors limited the genetic and exposure-history diversity represented. Based on pairwise subsampling, the degree of clonotype sharing among donors was expected to be affected by sequencing depth. When a handful of donors were compared, the shared fraction of clonotypes was roughly 5% for naive CD4, 3.5% to 4% for naive CD8, roughly 2.3% for memory CD4, and around 0.4% for memory CD8.

Trimming leaves V shorter by 2 bases and J shorter by 6 bases, with the junction holding 6 bases beyond the gene matches. The CDR3 spans 14 residues, from the cysteine through the phenylalanine. Only the CDR3 DNA stays, 42 bases, in frame from base 1. The CDR1 and CDR2 encoded by the germline V gene (reference sequence) are WNHNN and SYGVQD. Healthy HIV-negative adults with no recently reported acute infections or vaccinations were included as donors. All donors were Caucasian adults living in Nashville, Tennessee, USA. CD4+ T cells were enriched by magnetic negative selection; naive cells were then positively selected on CD45RA, and the negative fraction formed the memory subset. Blood was collected by leukapheresis, and PBMCs were isolated by Ficoll-Histopaque density gradient centrifugation and then cryopreserved in liquid nitrogen vapor phase. Analytical flow cytometry was used to check the purity and quantity of every magnetically sorted T cell population. Genomic DNA was isolated from every sorted fraction and measured by UV absorbance on a Nanodrop 2000c.

Using the deep immunoSEQ assay, multiplex PCR amplified TCR CDR3 regions from genomic DNA. Extracted genomic DNA from each cell subset was spread evenly across all wells of several immunoSEQ 96-well plates, with each plate serving as a replicate. For sorted subsets, approximately 190 ng genomic DNA, equal to approximately 30,000 T cell genomes, was loaded into each replicate PCR. Purified libraries were quantified with a Qubit 3.0 fluorometer, sized on a Bioanalyzer 2100, and re-quantified with the KAPA Library Quantification kit. Each immunoSEQ 96-well plate was sequenced on its own single-read 150-cycle Illumina NextSeq 550 flow cell. Per the original workflow: Because only junctional sequences without quality scores were contained in the immunoSEQ output, filtering matching that applied to full-length reads could not be performed. Sequences were annotated with PyIR, a Python wrapper for IgBLAST v1.9, and V/J genes and CDR3 were assigned using IMGT germline references. Any read was removed if the V/J assignment was weak (E-value above 1e-6), the CDR3 was missing, or the read contained stop codons, out-of-frame junctions, or ambiguous translated residues. V3J clonotypes were defined by identical inferred V gene, J gene, and CDR3 amino acid sequence. The percentage overlap between two repertoires was calculated by dividing the number of shared unique clonotypes by the size of the smaller repertoire. RTK rarefaction, the Chao1 estimator, and Recon v2.1 estimates of unobserved clonotypes were used to assess repertoire richness. For all TCRbeta clonotypes obtained by the gDNA method from a handful of donors, generation probabilities were computed with OLGA. TCRdb limited this immuneACCESS table to in-frame rearrangements with V and J called. A share of clones is missing; checked studies link under half to unresolved V genes, and the rest is unexplained. The V and J calls and clone size come from that table; D and trimming were worked out from the DNA. Counted in this sample were 300,000 to 350,000 clones; around 79% of them appeared once. The ten largest clonotypes hold about 9.4% of the sample.

This clone was seen only a few times. What this receptor recognizes is not known. Base qualities are not recorded, but no much larger clone differs from it by a single base. This TCR was sampled from a young man in good health. The sample taken for sequencing was memory CD4+ T cells sorted from blood. Interpreted using the paper, the cell subset or site label stands for: CD45RA-negative fraction. The chain links TRBV10-1 with TRBJ2-7; 8 junctional bases match TRBD2. For the CDR3, the sequence is CASSESGSGTEQYF. The bases read TGCGCCAGCAGTGAGAGCGGGAGTGGTACCGAGCAGTACTTC.